Below, 16 T cell receptor beta chains from the same sample are listed, as sequenced in a study of cytomegalovirus exposure and HLA in healthy donors. PCR amplification relied on 60 Vbeta primers (plus 13 Jbeta primers). Assay used: immunoSEQ multiplex PCR; TCRdb lists only in-frame clones, some missing. In the table there are roughly 100,000 clones, 76% of which are singletons. Source material: PBMCs. The receptors shown here come from a man aged 35 to 55 in good health and CMV-seronegative.

The V and J genes are TRBV6-1 and TRBJ1-1; TRBD1 might be the D (5 bases). There are 14 residues in the CDR3. V lost 7 bases and J 1 base, leaving 13 bases between the germline ends. From germline, CDR1 is MNHNS and CDR2 SASEGT. CDR3 amino acids: CASIIPGGNTEAFF. The CDR3 bases are TGTGCCAGCATCATCCCGGGGGGGAACACTGAAGCTTTCTTT.

This chain connects TRBV29-1 to TRBJ2-1; 7 bases are shared with TRBD1. Trimming at V came to 7 bases and at J to 3 bases, leaving 0 bases not matched to a gene. Per germline, CDR1 SQVTM and CDR2 ANQGSEA. This CDR3 comprises 11 residues. CDR3 sequence: CSGDSYNEQFF. The CDR3 region has the DNA TGCAGCGGGGACAGCTACAATGAGCAGTTCTTC.

V and J are TRBV9 and TRBJ2-2; D is unclear. CDR1 is SGDLS and CDR2 is YYNGEE in the germline V gene. The germline V and J ends were trimmed by 4 bases and 1 base, with 8 bases remaining between them. This CDR3 is 14 amino acids long. CDR3 sequence (DNA): TGTGCCAGCAGCACCCGACAGAACACCGGGGAGCTGTTTTTT. Its translation is CASSTRQNTGELFF.

The rearrangement links TRBV2 to TRBJ2-5; D perhaps matches TRBD2 (6 bases). From germline, CDR1 is SNHLY and CDR2 FYNNEI. Trimming shortened V by 5 bases and J by 5 bases, and 15 bases separated the two germline ends. The CDR3 has 14 residues. The CDR3 sequence is CASSQRLVGETQYF. The CDR3 nucleotides are TGTGCCAGCAGTCAAAGACTAGTGGGGGAGACCCAGTACTTC.

This clone was seen a handful of times. The CDR3 bases are TGTGCCGGGTCTAGCTGGAGGGACAATGAGCAGTTCTTC. It encodes CAGSSWRDNEQFF. The V and J genes are TRBV2 and TRBJ2-1, with D possibly TRBD2 on 6 matching bases. The germline V gene encodes CDR1 SNHLY and CDR2 FYNNEI. V was shortened by 11 bases and J by 5 bases, with 16 bases between the two germline ends. The CDR3 extends over 13 amino acids.

About this clone itself: Germline is not matched at one junction end, which may reflect a read error. The sample contains more than one DNA sequence encoding this CDR3. The gene calls are TRBV7-2 and TRBJ1-6, with unresolved D. The CDR3 totals 14 residues. The germline V gene has CDR1 SGHTA and CDR2 FQGNSA. CDR3: CASSRSSYNSPLHF. The CDR3 DNA reads TGTGCCAGCAGCCGTAGCTCCTATAATTCCCCCCTCCACTTT.

The V and J genes are TRBV18 and TRBJ2-1; 8 bases agree with TRBD1. V was clipped by 2 bases and J by 5 bases; unmatched bases: 2. There are 14 residues in the CDR3. CDR1 is KGHSH and CDR2 is LQKENI in the germline V gene. CDR3 sequence (DNA): TGTGCCAGCTCACCAGGGACAGGTCACAATGAGCAGTTCTTC. It encodes CASSPGTGHNEQFF.

This clone appeared a single time. The J gene is TRBJ2-7, the V gene TRBV27; D is perhaps TRBD1 (5 bases). This CDR3 spans 13 amino acids. The germline CDR1 and CDR2 sequences are MNHEY and SMNVEV (reference sequence). The ends were cut back, 7 bases at V and 4 bases at J, with 14 bases in the middle. The CDR3 DNA is TGTGCCAGCACACAGGTAATCGTTTACGAGCAGTACGTC. This encodes CASTQVIVYEQYV.

The chain is built from TRBV28 and TRBJ2-2; TRBD2 matches at 7 bases. Germline CDR1 MDHEN, CDR2 SYDVKM. The CDR3 spans 14 residues. V gave up 6 bases and J gave up 8 bases; unmatched junction bases: 9. In DNA, the CDR3 is TGTGCCAGCAGCCGAGGGCTAGCGGAAGGGGAGCTGTTTTTT. The encoded protein is CASSRGLAEGELFF.

The V and J genes are TRBV2 and TRBJ2-3; D might be TRBD2 (6 bases). Trimming shortened V by 2 bases and J by 6 bases, and 9 bases separated the two germline ends. Germline-derived CDR1 and CDR2 are SNHLY and FYNNEI. The length of the CDR3 is 13 residues. CDR3 DNA: TGTGCCAGCAGTGAAAGGGAGGCCGATACGCAGTATTTT. Protein: CASSEREADTQYF.

The table lists this clone with a few counts. The chain joins TRBV7-9 to TRBJ1-2, with a weak D call TRBD1 (6 bases). V dropped 5 bases and J dropped 3 bases, with 22 bases sitting between them. Germline CDR1 is SEHNR and CDR2 is FQNEAQ (reference sequence). The CDR3 runs 17 residues. Here the CDR3 reads CASSPKGTTGIHYGYTF. The CDR3 DNA is TGTGCCAGCAGCCCGAAGGGAACAACAGGGATACACTATGGCTACACCTTC.

V usage is TRBV6-6 and J usage is TRBJ1-1; 12 bases align to TRBD1. The CDR3 is 15 amino acids. The V and J ends lost 0 bases and 7 bases, in that order; junction bases with no gene match: 3. Per germline, CDR1 MNHNY and CDR2 SVGAGI (reference sequence). CDR3 coding DNA: TGTGCCAGCAGTTACTCGGGACAGGGGGCTTTTGAAGCTTTCTTT. Encoded protein: CASSYSGQGAFEAFF.

This clone was detected only once. This chain connects TRBV6-5 to TRBJ1-1, with D tentatively TRBD1 (5 bases). The CDR3 extends over 14 amino acids. Germline V CDR1 and CDR2: MNHEY, SVGAGI. Trimming removed 2 bases from V and 12 bases from J, with 19 bases in between. The CDR3 sequence is CASSYQGTPGRSFF. In DNA, the CDR3 is TGTGCCAGCAGTTACCAGGGTACTCCCGGGAGGTCTTTCTTT.

This chain connects TRBV5-1 to TRBJ2-3; TRBD2 matches 10 bases. The junction had 3 bases not matched to a gene; V was cut back by 4 bases and J by 1 base. This CDR3 comprises 15 residues. Germline V lookup: CDR1 SGHRS, CDR2 YFSETQ. The CDR3 DNA follows: TGCGCCAGCAGCCAGCGGGGGGGTGGCACAGATACGCAGTATTTT. The encoded protein is CASSQRGGGTDTQYF. Complete variable domain (other parts from reference TRBV5-1 and TRBJ2-3): KAGVTQTPRYLIKTRGQQVTLSCSPISGHRSVSWYQQTPGQGLQFLFEYFSETQRNKGNFPGRFSGRQFSNSRSEMNVSTLELGDSALYLCASSQRGGGTDTQYFGPGTRLTVL.

This chain connects TRBV11-2 to TRBJ2-1; D gene ambiguous. Germline V gives CDR1 SGHAT, CDR2 FQNNGV. V lost 3 bases, J lost 6 bases, and 6 bases lay in between. The CDR3 is 12 amino acids. The CDR3 region is CASSFIGNEQFF. The DNA of the CDR3 is TGTGCCAGCAGCTTCATCGGCAATGAGCAGTTCTTC.

DNA for the CDR3: TGTGCCAGCAGCCAAGATTTTGGAGGGATTGGCTACACCTTC. Amino acid sequence: CASSQDFGGIGYTF. The V call is TRBV4-2, the J call TRBJ1-2; D ambiguous. Trimming shortened V by 0 bases and J by 7 bases, and 12 bases separated the two germline ends. The germline gives CDR1 LGHNA, CDR2 YNFKEQ. The CDR3 runs to 14 residues.